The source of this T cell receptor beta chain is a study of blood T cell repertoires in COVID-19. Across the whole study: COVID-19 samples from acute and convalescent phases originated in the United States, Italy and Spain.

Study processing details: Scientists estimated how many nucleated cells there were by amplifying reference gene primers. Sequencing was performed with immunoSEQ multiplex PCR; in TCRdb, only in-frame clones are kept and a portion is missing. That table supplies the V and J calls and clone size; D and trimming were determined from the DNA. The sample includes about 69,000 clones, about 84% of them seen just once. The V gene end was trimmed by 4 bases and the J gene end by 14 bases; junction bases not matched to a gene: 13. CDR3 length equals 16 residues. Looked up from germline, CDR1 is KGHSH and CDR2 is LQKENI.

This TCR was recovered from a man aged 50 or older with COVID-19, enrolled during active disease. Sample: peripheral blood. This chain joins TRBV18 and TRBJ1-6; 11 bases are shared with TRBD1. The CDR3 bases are TGTGCCAGCTCACAATCTATGGACAGGGGGCTTCTATCCCTCCACTTT. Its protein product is CASSQSMDRGLLSLHF.